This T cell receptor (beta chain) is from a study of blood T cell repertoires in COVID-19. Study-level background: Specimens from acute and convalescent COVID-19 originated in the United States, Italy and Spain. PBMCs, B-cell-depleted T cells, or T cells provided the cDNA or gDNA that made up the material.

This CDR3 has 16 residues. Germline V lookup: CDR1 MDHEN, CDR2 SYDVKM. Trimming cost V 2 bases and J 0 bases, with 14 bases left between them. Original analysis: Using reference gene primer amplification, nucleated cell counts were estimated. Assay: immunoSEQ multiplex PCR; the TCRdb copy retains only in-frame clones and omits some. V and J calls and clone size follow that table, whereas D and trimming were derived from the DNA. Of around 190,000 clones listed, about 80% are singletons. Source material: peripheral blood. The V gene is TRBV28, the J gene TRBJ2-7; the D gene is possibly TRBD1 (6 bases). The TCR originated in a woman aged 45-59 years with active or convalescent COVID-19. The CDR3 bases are TGTGCCAGCAGTTTACCGGGACAAAAGAGCTCCTACGAGCAGTACTTC. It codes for CASSLPGQKSSYEQYF.